This T cell receptor beta chain was captured in a study of CD8 T cells in Susac syndrome. This clonotype has only one observation. The antigen is undetermined. It was with random hexamers that roughly 0.45 to 1 ug RNA was reverse transcribed. TCRdb processed the immunoSEQ multiplex PCR reads anew with MiXCR; each CDR3 protein has one entry. The sample lists approximately 190,000 distinct CDR3 sequences, roughly 94% occurring once. With V trimmed by 5 bases and J by 7 bases, 5 bases remained unmatched. CDR3 size: 13 residues. Study conclusions and caveats: Peak Susac CD8+ clonal expansion occurred in TEMRA cells and active patients.

V gene TRBV12-3 or TRBV12-4 combines with J gene TRBJ1-2; 9 nucleotides align to TRBD1. The TCR comes from a human donor with Susac syndrome. The sample was CD8+ T cells from PBMCs. Here the CDR3 reads CASSPTGGRGYTF. The CDR3, as DNA: TGTGCCAGCAGTCCTACAGGGGGCCGTGGCTACACCTTC.